This TCR beta chain is from a study of shared clonotypes between healthy human individuals. Overall study context: Researchers assigned three CD4 naive, three CD4 memory, two CD8 naive and one CD8 memory plate to each donor.

The study ran the assay at deep level. Evenly divided among several immunoSEQ plates was the genomic DNA of each subset. Sequencing was performed with immunoSEQ multiplex PCR; in TCRdb, only in-frame clones are kept and a portion is missing. This sample has 2 million to 2.5 million clones, with approximately 93% found just once. This CDR3 spans 15 amino acids. Germline CDR1 reads SNHLY; CDR2 reads FYNNEI. V trimming: 6 bases; J trimming: 7 bases; junction bases outside the gene matches: 8. The TCR originated in a man younger than 35 in good health. Some clones in this sample may be carry-over from other donors' samples. The chain combines TRBV2 with TRBJ2-1; 11 bases agree with TRBD2. Sample: naive CD4+ T cells from PBMCs. Subset defined: CD45RA+ positively selected. The CDR3 protein is CASRGTSGRGNEQFF. CDR3 nucleotides: TGTGCCAGCAGGGGGACTAGCGGTCGGGGTAATGAGCAGTTCTTC.